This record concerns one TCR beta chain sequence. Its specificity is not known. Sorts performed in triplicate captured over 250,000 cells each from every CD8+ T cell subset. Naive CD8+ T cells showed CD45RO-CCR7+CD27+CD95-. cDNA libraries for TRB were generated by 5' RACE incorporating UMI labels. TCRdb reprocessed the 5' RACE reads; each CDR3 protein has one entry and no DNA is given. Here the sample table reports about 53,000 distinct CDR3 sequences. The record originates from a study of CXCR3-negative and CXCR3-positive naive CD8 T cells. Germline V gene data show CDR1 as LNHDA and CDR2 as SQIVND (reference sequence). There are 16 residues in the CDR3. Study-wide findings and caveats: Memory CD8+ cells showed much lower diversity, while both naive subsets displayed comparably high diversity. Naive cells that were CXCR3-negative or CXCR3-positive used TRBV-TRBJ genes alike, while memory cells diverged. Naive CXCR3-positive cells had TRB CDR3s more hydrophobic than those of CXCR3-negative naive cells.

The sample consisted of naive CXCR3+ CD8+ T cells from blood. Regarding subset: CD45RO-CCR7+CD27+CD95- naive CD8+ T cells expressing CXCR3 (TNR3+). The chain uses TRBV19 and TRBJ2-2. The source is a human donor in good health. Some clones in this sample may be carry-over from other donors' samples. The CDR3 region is CASKSTSYATTGELFF.